These 28 T cell receptor beta chains were all obtained from the same sample, sequenced in a study of blood T cell repertoires in COVID-19 (dated by TCRdb to between 2020 and 2021). The library was prepared using the immunoSEQ multiplex PCR assay. Sourced from immuneACCESS, this table was stored by TCRdb with only in-frame sequences that have V and J called. A share of the clones is absent; for the studies checked, an unresolved V gene accounts for under half, and the remainder has no known explanation. Counted in this sample were tens of thousands of clones; nearly 90% of them appeared once. Over 4% of the sample belongs to the ten largest clones. The sample was peripheral blood. These receptor sequences come from a man between 60 and 75 years old with active COVID-19.

This rearrangement joins TRBV7-2 to TRBJ2-7; 8 bases fit TRBD1. Germline V CDR1 and CDR2: SGHTA, FQGNSA. This CDR3 contains 14 residues. After removal of 3 bases from V and 2 bases from J, the junction contained 3 bases not matched to a gene. The CDR3 here is CASSLPGGPYEQYF. CDR3 DNA: TGTGCCAGCAGCTTGCCAGGGGGCCCCTACGAGCAGTACTTC.

This clone was counted a single time. This chain connects TRBV27 to TRBJ1-1; unclear D gene. Germline V CDR1 and CDR2: MNHEY, SMNVEV (reference sequence). The CDR3 runs 11 residues. Trimming removed 6 bases from V and 14 bases from J, with 16 bases in between. CDR3 amino acids: CASRQGSVLFF. The CDR3 bases are TGTGCCAGCAGACAAGGGAGCGTCTTATTCTTT.

The chain employs TRBV2 and TRBJ2-1; TRBD1 is a possible D gene (7 bases). The CDR3 is made up of 13 amino acids. V was trimmed by 6 bases and J by 13 bases, leaving 19 bases between them. Germline loops: CDR1 SNHLY, CDR2 FYNNEI. CDR3: CASRPGVEGAQFF. DNA for the CDR3: TGTGCCAGCAGGCCTGGGGTGGAGGGGGCCCAGTTCTTC. Combining the CDR3 with reference TRBV2 and TRBJ2-1 gives the whole variable domain EPEVTQTPSHQVTQMGQEVILRCVPISNHLYFYWYRQILGQKVEFLVSFYNNEISEKSEIFDDQFSVERPDGSNFTLKIRSTKLEDSAMYFCASRPGVEGAQFFGPGTRLTVL.

This sequence joins TRBV18 and TRBJ2-1; D is possibly TRBD1 (5 bases). CDR3 length equals 15 residues. Trimming left V 4 bases short and J 15 bases short, with 25 bases between. Germline V gives CDR1 KGHSH, CDR2 LQKENI. The CDR3 spells CASSLGQGDMMWWFF. CDR3 sequence (DNA): TGTGCCAGCTCACTGGGGCAGGGTGATATGATGTGGTGGTTCTTC.

The chain combines TRBV29-1 with TRBJ2-7; D ambiguous. The germline V and J ends were trimmed by 1 base and 0 bases, with 10 bases remaining between them. Germline CDR1 SQVTM, CDR2 ANQGSEA. This CDR3 comprises 14 residues. CDR3 sequence (DNA): TGCAGCGTTGAAGTGCCTAGAAGCTCCTACGAGCAGTACTTC. It encodes CSVEVPRSSYEQYF.

The chain carries TRBV9 and TRBJ2-7, with TRBD2 matching over 15 bases. The V gene end was trimmed by 3 bases and the J gene end by 4 bases; junction bases not matched to a gene: 2. The CDR3 consists of 15 residues. Per germline, CDR1 SGDLS and CDR2 YYNGEE. CDR3 DNA sequence: TGTGCCAGCAGCGAGGGACTAGCGGGAGGATACGAGCAGTACTTC. It is translated as CASSEGLAGGYEQYF. Looking up the rest from reference TRBV9 and TRBJ2-7 gives the full variable domain: DSGVTQTPKHLITATGQRVTLRCSPRSGDLSVYWYQQSLDQGLQFLIQYYNGEERAKGNILERFSAQQFPDLHSELNLSSLELGDSALYFCASSEGLAGGYEQYFGPGTRLTVT.

The chain joins TRBV7-2 to TRBJ2-1; maybe TRBD2 (6 bases). Germline CDR1 SGHTA, CDR2 FQGNSA. This CDR3 region has 17 residues. Trimming took off 5 bases at V and 2 bases at J, with 19 bases between the two ends. The CDR3: CASSLYLSGGAYNEQFF. CDR3 DNA sequence: TGTGCCAGCAGCCTCTACCTTAGCGGTGGGGCCTACAATGAGCAGTTCTTC.

The chain uses TRBV11-3 and TRBJ2-3; 8 bases match TRBD2. Germline V CDR1 and CDR2: SGHNT, YENEEA. V shed 2 bases, J shed 2 bases, and the junction held 6 bases outside the gene matches. The CDR3 loop spans 16 amino acids. In DNA, the CDR3 is TGTGCCAGCAGCTTAAAGGCGGGAGGCCCCACAGATACGCAGTATTTT. It specifies CASSLKAGGPTDTQYF.

V is TRBV2 and J is TRBJ1-5; D is unclear. Trimming took off 6 bases at V and 3 bases at J, with 12 bases between the two ends. Germline CDR1 and CDR2: SNHLY and FYNNEI. The CDR3 covers 14 residues. The DNA of the CDR3 is TGTGCCAGCAGATCGGCGAGGATCAATCAGCCCCAGCATTTT. Residues: CASRSARINQPQHF.

This clone was picked up one time. The chain links TRBV5-1 to TRBJ1-1, with D possibly being TRBD1 (5 bases). The V end lost 4 bases, the J end lost 0 bases, and 10 bases lay between the germline ends. CDR3 length: 14 residues. CDR1 and CDR2 (germline): SGHRS, YFSETQ. CDR3 in amino acids: CASSRQLMNTEAFF. The CDR3 DNA is TGCGCCAGCAGCCGACAGCTCATGAACACTGAAGCTTTCTTT. The variable domain in full, completed from reference TRBV5-1 and TRBJ1-1, reads KAGVTQTPRYLIKTRGQQVTLSCSPISGHRSVSWYQQTPGQGLQFLFEYFSETQRNKGNFPGRFSGRQFSNSRSEMNVSTLELGDSALYLCASSRQLMNTEAFFGQGTRLTVV.

This chain links TRBV10-1 with TRBJ2-5, with 9 positions matching TRBD1. The CDR3 totals 17 residues. Per the germline V gene, CDR1 is WNHNN and CDR2 is SYGVQD (reference sequence). Germline trimming cut 3 bases from V and 3 bases from J; bases unmatched to any gene: 11. In DNA form, the CDR3 reads TGCGCCAGCAGTGAAGCAACAGGGGGCGCGAGTAAAGAGACCCAGTACTTC. It encodes CASSEATGGASKETQYF.

The table lists this clone with a count of one. The chain carries TRBV2 and TRBJ2-3, with D possibly being TRBD2 (5 bases). Looked up from germline, CDR1 is SNHLY and CDR2 is FYNNEI. V was shortened by 5 bases and J by 2 bases, with 11 bases between the two germline ends. The CDR3 is 14 amino acids. The CDR3 protein is CASSTSSFTDTQYF. CDR3 coding DNA: TGTGCCAGCAGTACGTCTAGCTTCACAGATACGCAGTATTTT.

The genes are TRBV25-1 and TRBJ2-3, with 9 bases identical to TRBD2. This CDR3 is 16 amino acids long. Germline loops: CDR1 MGHDK, CDR2 SYGVNS. V dropped 1 base and J dropped 3; count of bases not matched to a gene: 5. The CDR3 region has the DNA TGTGCCAGCAGTGAATGGGCTAGCGGGATAACAGATACGCAGTATTTT. It is translated as CASSEWASGITDTQYF.

This chain uses TRBV24-1 with TRBJ2-7; 9 bases match TRBD2. Germline V gene sequence: CDR1 KGHDR, CDR2 SFDVKD. The J segment lost 0 bases and the V segment lost 3 bases, leaving 2 bases of the junction unmatched. CDR3 length: 15 residues. The CDR3 DNA reads TGTGCCACCAGTGATGGGACTAGCAGCTCCTACGAGCAGTACTTC. Encoded protein: CATSDGTSSSYEQYF.

V is TRBV12-3 or TRBV12-4 and J is TRBJ2-1, with 7 nucleotides matching TRBD1. V shed 6 bases and J 6 bases; nucleotides not matched to a gene: 5. This CDR3 has 13 amino acids. CDR3 sequence: CASRRDSTNEQFF. CDR3 bases: TGTGCCAGCAGAAGGGACAGTACCAATGAGCAGTTCTTC.

The chain links TRBV7-2 to TRBJ2-5; 8 nucleotides line up with TRBD2. There are 15 residues in the CDR3. CDR1 and CDR2 from the germline V gene are SGHTA and FQGNSA. With V trimmed by 1 base and J by 5 bases, 6 bases remained unmatched. DNA for the CDR3: TGTGCCAGCAGCTTAGGAGCGGGAGCTTGGGAGACCCAGTACTTC. This encodes CASSLGAGAWETQYF.

The chain joins TRBV20-1 to TRBJ2-5; 10 bases are shared with TRBD2. The length of the CDR3 is 14 residues. V shed 3 bases and J 3 bases; nucleotides not matched to a gene: 4. Germline assignment: CDR1 DFQATT and CDR2 SNEGSKA (reference sequence). The DNA for the CDR3 is TGCAGTGCTAGTGGGCTAGCGGGAGAAGAGACCCAGTACTTC. Translated, it gives CSASGLAGEETQYF.

This clone was recorded once. V is TRBV24-1 and J is TRBJ2-3; TRBD2 matches at 10 bases. Losses at the gene ends were 2 bases for V and 5 bases for J; bases not matched to a gene: 3. CDR3 length: 15 residues. CDR1 and CDR2 from the germline V gene are KGHDR and SFDVKD. This CDR3 reads CATSDSRLAGDTQYF. CDR3 coding DNA: TGTGCCACCAGTGATTCCAGACTAGCGGGAGATACGCAGTATTTT.

J is TRBJ2-3 and V is TRBV4-1, with a possible D match to TRBD2 (5 bases). The V end was cut by 4 bases, the J end by 2 bases, with 19 bases between. The CDR3 runs to 17 residues. CDR1 MGHRA and CDR2 YSYEKL come from the germline V gene. CDR3 nucleotide sequence: TGCGCCAGCAGCCGGTCCGGGGTGGCCCCCAACACAGATACGCAGTATTTT. Protein: CASSRSGVAPNTDTQYF.

With respect to this clone: One end of the junction is discordant with germline, which a read error may explain. The chain uses TRBV7-7 and TRBJ2-5; D is perhaps TRBD2 (5 bases). Germline CDR1 is SSHAT and CDR2 is FNYEAQ (reference sequence). This CDR3 contains 16 residues. The CDR3 sequence is CASSPQNGLAQETQYF. The CDR3 nucleotides read TGTGCTAGCAGCCCCCAGAACGGCCTAGCACAAGAGACCCAGTACTTC.

The chain carries TRBV6-2 or TRBV6-3 and TRBJ1-1; D is unclear. Deletions cut 0 bases from V and 2 bases from J, with 4 bases between. This CDR3 is 13 amino acids long. Germline lookup yields CDR1 MNHEY and CDR2 SVGEGT. CDR3 bases: TGTGCCAGCAGTTACTCCACTAACACTGAAGCTTTCTTT. Translation gives CASSYSTNTEAFF.

The V gene is TRBV7-6, the J gene TRBJ2-3; D perhaps matches TRBD2 (6 bases). The CDR3 has 15 residues. CDR1 SGHVS and CDR2 FNYEAQ come from the germline V gene. The germline V and J ends were trimmed by 1 base and 3 bases, with 11 bases remaining between them. This CDR3 is CASSLVGGTTDTQYF. The CDR3 region has the DNA TGTGCCAGCAGCTTAGTGGGGGGAACGACAGATACGCAGTATTTT. The full variable domain, its missing parts supplied by reference TRBV7-6 and TRBJ2-3, is GAGVSQSPRYKVTKRGQDVALRCDPISGHVSLYWYRQALGQGPEFLTYFNYEAQQDKSGLPNDRFSAERPEGSISTLTIQRTEQRDSAMYRCASSLVGGTTDTQYFGPGTRLTVL.

The chain is built from TRBV28 and TRBJ2-7; D is possibly TRBD1 (5 bases). The CDR3 sequence is 13 residues long. The V and J ends lost 3 bases and 2 bases respectively, with 8 bases between them. Germline CDR1 reads MDHEN; CDR2 reads SYDVKM. This chain's CDR3 is CASSFAGTYEQYF. The DNA of the CDR3 is TGTGCCAGCAGTTTTGCAGGGACCTACGAGCAGTACTTC.

In DNA form, the CDR3 reads TGTGCCAGCAGCCCCGCGGGGGAAGCGGGGGCTAGCACAGATACGCAGTATTTT. Encoded protein: CASSPAGEAGASTDTQYF. The genes are TRBV3-1 (or the pseudogene TRBV3-2) and TRBJ2-3, with 8 bases that match TRBD2. Germline CDR1 reads LGHDT; CDR2 reads YNNKEL (reference sequence). With 4 bases clipped from V and 0 bases from J, the junction kept 12 bases outside the gene matches. CDR3 length: 18 residues.

CDR3 in amino acids: CASSFTGTGNDEQYF. CDR3 nucleotide sequence: TGTGCCAGCAGTTTTACCGGGACAGGGAATGATGAGCAGTACTTC. The chain couples TRBV27 to TRBJ2-7; 9 bases are a match to TRBD1. In germline, CDR1 is MNHEY, CDR2 SMNVEV (reference sequence). This CDR3 is 15 amino acids long. V was clipped by 3 bases and J by 7 bases; unmatched bases: 10.

The V call is TRBV21-1, the J call TRBJ2-3; the table calls TRBD2, which could not be checked here. TRBV21-1 counts as a pseudogene. The length of the CDR3 is 16 residues. CDR3 protein: CASSRRAGDCTDTQYF. The CDR3 DNA reads TGTGCCAGCAGCCGACGAGCGGGAGACTGCACAGATACGCAGTATTTT.

The gene calls are TRBV27 and TRBJ2-1; perhaps TRBD1 as D (6 bases). CDR1 and CDR2 from the germline V gene are MNHEY and SMNVEV (reference sequence). Trimming cost V 2 bases and J 3 bases, with 14 bases left between them. The CDR3 is 16 residues long. The CDR3 protein is CASSLDVTGFYNEQFF. The CDR3 DNA sequence: TGTGCCAGCAGTTTAGACGTTACAGGGTTCTACAATGAGCAGTTCTTC.

This rearrangement joins TRBV7-2 to TRBJ2-2, with D tentatively TRBD2 (5 bases). The CDR3 extends over 15 amino acids. Per the germline V gene, CDR1 is SGHTA and CDR2 is FQGNSA. Trimming left V 6 bases short and J 3 bases short, with 14 bases between. The CDR3, as DNA: TGTGCCAGCAGGCTAGCCCGCCGAGACACCGGGGAGCTGTTTTTT. Protein product: CASRLARRDTGELFF.